This T cell receptor (beta chain) is from a study of PD-1 blockade in classical Hodgkin lymphoma. With no exception, relapse followed autologous stem cell transplantation in all patients, and brentuximab vedotin exposure varied. V was cut by 5 bases and J by 5 bases, with 6 bases left in between. CDR1 MDHEN and CDR2 SYDVKM come from the germline V gene. The CDR3 totals 12 residues. Profiled with immunoSEQ multiplex PCR; TCRdb holds only in-frame clones, not every one. In the table there are fewer than 50,000 clones, roughly 86% of which are singletons. The clonotype was recovered from a human donor with classical Hodgkin lymphoma. The genes are TRBV28 and TRBJ2-2; D is possibly TRBD1 (6 bases). The specimen was peripheral blood mononuclear cells (PBMCs), collected before the second cycle of nivolumab. In DNA form, the CDR3 reads TGTGCCAGCAGTCAGGGGACCGGGGAGCTGTTTTTT. Its translation is CASSQGTGELFF.